This T cell receptor beta chain was found in a study of OX40 agonist ivuxolimab in advanced cancers. In the study overall: Ivuxolimab, which targeted the costimulatory receptor OX40 (CD134), was an agonistic, fully human IgG2 monoclonal antibody. The point of sequencing TCRbeta in the periphery was to test whether ivuxolimab changed TCR sequence diversity and drove clonal T-cell expansion. Of the roughly 52 patients in dose escalation, about 19 had hepatocellular carcinoma, about 15 had melanoma, 9 had renal cell carcinoma and 9 had head and neck cancer. Patients were allowed to have had prior anti-PD-1, anti-PD-L1 or anti-CTLA-4 therapy, and 40% to 45% of the dose-escalation patients had been treated with checkpoint inhibitors. Intravenous ivuxolimab was administered to patients every 2 weeks at six dose levels: 0.01, 0.1, 0.3, 1.5, 3 and 10 mg/kg. Partial responses occurred in three dose-escalation patients, of whom one had hepatocellular carcinoma and two had cutaneous melanoma. The monotherapy dose-escalation portion (N = 52 patients) of the phase I ivuxolimab trial is reported in the paper. In the dose-escalation cohort, 65% to 85% of patients were male, and the mean age was 60 years with a range of roughly 20 to 80. Study-level results and caveats: Low levels of normalized T-cell clonal expansion were also seen in some patients who did not respond. Which antigens the clonally expanded peripheral T cells were specific for was not determined. At doses from 0.1 to 3.0 mg/kg, clonal expansion was seen in both CD4+ and CD8+ blood T cells between baseline and week 6. After ivuxolimab, more expanded clones were found on average in CD8+ T cells than in CD4+ T cells. In the 0.1-3.0 mg/kg groups, partial responders had among the lowest normalized peripheral clonal expansion, particularly in CD8+ T cells.

A word on this clone: The clone's antigen remains unknown. The junction departs from germline at one end; a sequencing error may be responsible.

The CDR3 has 15 amino acids, counting the end cysteine and phenylalanine. Only the CDR3 DNA is retained, 45 bases long and in frame from the first base. CDR1 SGHTA and CDR2 FQGNSA are derived from the germline V gene. Patients with autoimmune disease history or receiving systemic immunosuppression were excluded from the trial. Peripheral blood for TCR sequencing was collected from all dose cohorts at baseline, on cycle 4 day 1, and on cycle 7 day 1. Samples were obtained from an open-label, multicenter, first-in-human phase I dose-escalation trial of ivuxolimab. Adults with locally advanced or metastatic head and neck squamous cell, hepatocellular, melanoma or renal cell carcinoma were enrolled in the trial. Before TCR sequencing, CD4+ T cells and CD8+ T cells were sorted from peripheral blood as separate populations. For sequencing of the TCRbeta CDR3 region, genomic DNA was extracted from the sorted cells. TCRbeta CDR3 regions were sequenced using the immunoSEQ Assay. TCRdb retrieved this table from immuneACCESS and kept in-frame rearrangements only. Not all clones are present; in checked studies, unresolved V genes account for under half, and no reason is known for the remainder. The sample profile shows roughly 49,000 clones; around 85% of them were found once. The ten largest make up roughly 54% of the sample.

The receptor comes from an adult with an advanced solid tumor such as melanoma, head and neck, liver or kidney cancer. Sequenced material: CD4+ or CD8+ T cells sorted from blood, taken in a trial of the OX40 agonist ivuxolimab. The chain uses TRBV7-2 and TRBJ2-7; the D gene lacks a confident call. The CDR3 region has the sequence CASSLDWAGPYEQYF. The nucleotide sequence reads as follows: TGTGCCAGCAGTTTAGATTGGGCAGGCCCCTACGAGCAGTACTTC. Joined to the reference TRBV7-2 and TRBJ2-7 proteins, this CDR3 gives the full variable domain: GAGVSQSPSNKVTEKGKDVELRCDPISGHTALYWYRQSLGQGLEFLIYFQGNSAPDKSGLPSDRFSAERTGGSVSTLTIQRTQQEDSAVYLCASSLDWAGPYEQYFGPGTRLTVT.